The source of this T cell receptor (beta chain) is a study of blood T cell repertoires in COVID-19. The wider study: The analysed material was cDNA or gDNA that came from T cells, B-cell-depleted T cells, or PBMCs.

Germline-derived CDR1 and CDR2 are SNHLY and FYNNEI. V shed 3 bases and J shed 2 bases, with 16 bases lying between them. This CDR3 is built from 16 residues. In the authors' workflow: Estimated nucleated cell counts came from reference gene primer amplification. Generated by immunoSEQ multiplex PCR, the TCRdb table keeps only in-frame clones and is missing some. The V and J calls and clone size are taken from that table; D and trimming were inferred from the DNA. The sample lists 120,000 to 150,000 clones, 75% to 90% occurring once. The sample consisted of peripheral blood. This receptor was identified in a woman older than 75 with acute or convalescent COVID-19. This sequence joins TRBV2 and TRBJ1-1; maybe TRBD1 (6 bases). The CDR3 DNA sequence: TGTGCCAGCAGTGACAGGGGTCAGGGCGCCAACACTGAAGCTTTCTTT. This encodes CASSDRGQGANTEAFF.